A selection of T cell receptor beta chains follows, all from one sample in a study of CD8 T cells in ankylosing spondylitis. Using its own MiXCR run on the 5' RACE reads, TCRdb lists one record per CDR3 protein. The table records under 250,000 distinct CDR3 sequences, 32% of them present only once. The sample taken for sequencing was blood, either unsorted or a sorted T cell fraction (not recorded which). The receptor set was obtained from a male donor with ankylosing spondylitis or in good health (not recorded which). Both conserved end residues are part of each CDR3. The D gene is left open where the match is weak. Only part of the rows carry a size: once, few, many, or a class if the clone is expanded.

TRBJ2-6,.,TRBV6-1,.,CASSRVTSGANVLTF,TGTGCCAGCAGTCGCGTCACTTCTGGGGCCAACGTCCTGACTTTC
TRBJ2-3,.,TRBV20-1,once,CSARAFFVIATDTQYF,TGCAGTGCTAGGGCCTTTTTCGTAATTGCCACAGATACGCAGTATTTT
TRBJ1-2,.,TRBV11-2,.,CASSLAVGGYTF,TGTGCCAGCAGCTTAGCGGTGGGCGGCTACACCTTT
TRBJ2-7,.,TRBV28,.,CASSRDGVTYEQYF,TGTGCCAGCAGTAGGGACGGAGTGACCTACGAGCAGTACTTC
TRBJ2-1,TRBD2,TRBV7-3,.,CASSLASGGGNEQFF,TGTGCCAGCAGCTTAGCTAGCGGGGGGGGAAATGAGCAGTTCTTC
TRBJ1-6,.,TRBV12-3/TRBV12-4,.,CASSPGQGYSPLHF,TGTGCCAGCAGCCCCGGGCAGGGGTATTCACCCCTCCACTTT
TRBJ2-7,TRBD1,TRBV29-1,many,CSVVGTGSAEQYF,TGCAGCGTTGTGGGGACAGGGTCGGCCGAGCAGTACTTC
TRBJ2-5,.,TRBV29-1,.,CSAHNGEETQYF,TGCAGCGCGCACAACGGGGAAGAGACCCAGTACTTC
TRBJ2-1,.,TRBV20-1,.,CSARRGRAYNEQFF,TGCAGTGCGCGGAGGGGGCGCGCCTACAATGAGCAGTTCTTC
TRBJ2-3,TRBD2,TRBV20-1,once,CSAPSRRGGLWEDTQYF,TGCAGTGCGCCCAGTCGGCGGGGGGGCCTATGGGAAGATACGCAGTATTTT
TRBJ1-4,.,TRBV27,few,CASSPAAPGKLFF,TGTGCCAGCAGTCCTGCGGCACCGGGAAAACTGTTTTTT
TRBJ2-6,.,TRBV20-1,.,CSARDLVGLGANVLTF,TGCAGTGCTAGAGATCTTGTCGGTCTGGGGGCCAACGTCCTGACTTTC
TRBJ2-3,.,TRBV20-1,few,CSARGFRGVSTDTQYF,TGCAGTGCTAGGGGATTCAGGGGAGTTTCCACAGATACGCAGTATTTT
TRBJ2-3,.,TRBV5-1,few,CASSSLRGTDTQYF,TGCGCCAGCAGCTCCTTGCGGGGCACAGATACGCAGTATTTT
TRBJ2-1,TRBD2,TRBV12-3/TRBV12-4,few,CASSSAGGPYEQFF,TGTGCCAGCAGCTCAGCGGGGGGGCCCTATGAGCAGTTCTTC
TRBJ1-1,.,TRBV28,few,CASKVQNTEAFF,TGTGCCAGCAAGGTACAGAACACTGAAGCTTTCTTT
TRBJ2-1,.,TRBV20-1,few,CSARVGRGNNEQFF,TGCAGTGCTAGAGTCGGACGGGGAAACAATGAGCAGTTCTTC
TRBJ1-5,TRBD1,TRBV27,.,CASSLSGTGAMQDQPQHF,TGTGCCAGCAGTCTCTCCGGGACAGGGGCCATGCAAGATCAGCCCCAGCATTTT
TRBJ2-2,TRBD1,TRBV12-3/TRBV12-4,.,CASSPGQGVAGELFF,TGTGCCAGCAGCCCCGGACAGGGGGTCGCCGGGGAGCTGTTTTTT
TRBJ2-4,.,TRBV12-3/TRBV12-4,few,CASSALRAQNIQYF,TGTGCCAGCAGTGCCCTGAGGGCCCAAAACATTCAGTACTTC
TRBJ2-3,TRBD2,TRBV7-6,few,CASSLVLRGAASDTQYF,TGTGCCAGCAGCTTAGTTCTGCGGGGGGCCGCCTCAGATACGCAGTATTTT
TRBJ2-3,TRBD2,TRBV20-1,few,CSATVAGGWDTQYF,TGCAGTGCTACGGTAGCGGGGGGCTGGGATACGCAGTATTTT
TRBJ2-1,.,TRBV27,.,CASSQIKGLLYNEQFF,TGTGCCAGCAGTCAAATAAAGGGACTTCTCTACAATGAGCAGTTCTTC
TRBJ2-1,.,TRBV10-3,few,CATSRDYNEQFF,TGTGCCACCTCAAGGGATTACAATGAGCAGTTCTTC
TRBJ1-4,TRBD1,TRBV10-3,.,CAISESTGAGEKLFF,TGTGCCATCAGTGAGTCGACAGGGGCTGGTGAAAAACTGTTTTTT
TRBJ2-5,.,TRBV6-1,few,CASSPHRVYETQYF,TGTGCCAGCAGCCCCCACCGGGTGTACGAGACCCAGTACTTC
TRBJ2-2,TRBD2,TRBV5-1,.,CASSKGLAGAGELFF,TGCGCCAGCAGCAAGGGACTAGCGGGCGCAGGGGAGCTGTTTTTT
TRBJ2-5,.,TRBV7-9,.,CASSFIGETQYF,TGTGCCAGCAGCTTTATAGGAGAGACCCAGTACTTC
TRBJ2-4,.,TRBV3-1,.,CASSLSTYRAPKNIQYF,TGTGCCAGCAGCCTTAGTACCTACAGGGCACCCAAAAACATTCAGTACTTC
TRBJ2-5,.,TRBV10-3,.,CAISELNQQETQYF,TGTGCCATCAGTGAGTTGAATCAACAAGAGACCCAGTACTTC
TRBJ1-2,.,TRBV7-8,few,CASSSYDRNPYGYTF,TGTGCCAGCAGCTCGTACGACAGGAACCCCTATGGCTACACCTTC
TRBJ1-2,.,TRBV7-8,.,CASSLDVLIPGYTF,TGTGCCAGCAGCTTAGATGTTTTAATCCCTGGCTACACCTTC
TRBJ2-1,TRBD2,TRBV10-2,.,CASSLRGGTRSQQFF,TGCGCCAGCAGTTTACGCGGGGGGACCCGTTCTCAGCAGTTCTTC
TRBJ2-7,.,TRBV5-6,.,CASDRGNYEQYF,TGTGCCAGCGATAGAGGAAATTACGAGCAGTACTTC
TRBJ2-1,TRBD2,TRBV4-1,few,CASSQDRASGAGEQFF,TGCGCCAGCAGCCAAGATAGGGCTAGCGGGGCGGGTGAGCAGTTCTTC
TRBJ2-7,TRBD1,TRBV12-3/TRBV12-4,.,CASSPRDRGWEQYF,TGTGCCAGCAGCCCCCGGGACAGGGGTTGGGAGCAGTACTTC
TRBJ2-7,.,TRBV15,few,CATSRDLAYEQYF,TGTGCCACCAGCAGAGATTTGGCCTACGAGCAGTACTTC
TRBJ2-2,TRBD1,TRBV10-3,.,CAIRTGTANTGELFF,TGTGCCATCAGAACCGGGACAGCGAACACCGGGGAGCTGTTTTTT
TRBJ1-4,.,TRBV5-4,.,CASGPATVSNEKLFF,TGTGCCAGCGGACCGGCAACGGTGTCTAATGAAAAACTGTTTTTT
TRBJ2-2,.,TRBV29-1,few,CSVVLPGGELFF,TGCAGCGTTGTACTCCCAGGCGGGGAGCTGTTTTTT
TRBJ2-7,.,TRBV6-6,.,CASSYWGSEQYF,TGTGCCAGCAGTTACTGGGGGAGCGAGCAGTACTTC
TRBJ2-1,TRBD1,TRBV18,few,CASSGQGSSYNEQFF,TGTGCCAGCTCGGGACAGGGGAGCTCCTACAATGAGCAGTTCTTC
TRBJ2-5,TRBD2,TRBV11-2,.,CASLSGEETQYF,TGTGCCAGCCTTAGCGGGGAAGAGACCCAGTACTTC
TRBJ2-3,TRBD1,TRBV12-3/TRBV12-4,few,CASSSRTGKNTDTQYF,TGTGCCAGCAGTTCCCGGACAGGGAAAAACACAGATACGCAGTATTTT
TRBJ2-5,TRBD2,TRBV29-1,few,CSVALRLAALKTQYF,TGCAGCGTTGCCCTAAGACTAGCGGCATTAAAGACCCAGTACTTC
TRBJ2-4,.,TRBV20-1,many,CSARGFGWENIQYF,TGCAGTGCCCGAGGGTTTGGTTGGGAGAACATTCAGTACTTC
TRBJ2-7,TRBD1,TRBV10-2,.,CASLLNRGRQYF,TGCGCCAGTCTTCTCAATAGGGGGCGGCAGTACTTC
TRBJ2-3,TRBD2,TRBV4-1,few,CASSPGSERGDTQYF,TGCGCCAGCAGCCCTGGTTCGGAGCGGGGAGATACGCAGTATTTT
TRBJ1-4,.,TRBV20-1,.,CSANSGTSNEKLFF,TGCAGTGCTAATTCGGGGACGTCTAATGAAAAACTGTTTTTT
TRBJ2-3,.,TRBV20-1,.,CSALSAEWGRVGTDTQYF,TGCAGTGCCCTGAGTGCCGAGTGGGGCAGGGTTGGGACAGATACGCAGTATTTT
TRBJ2-7,TRBD2,TRBV20-1,.,CSASPSGSYEEYF,TGCAGTGCTAGCCCTAGCGGGTCCTACGAGGAGTACTTC
TRBJ1-1,.,TRBV6-6,.,CASKIGAVSEAFF,TGTGCCAGCAAAATCGGGGCGGTCTCCGAAGCTTTCTTT
TRBJ2-7,.,TRBV27,.,CASSLGANYEQYF,TGTGCCAGCAGTTTAGGGGCGAACTACGAGCAGTACTTC
TRBJ2-2,.,TRBV20-1,.,CSASSQATNTGELFF,TGCAGTGCTAGTTCGCAGGCCACGAACACCGGGGAGCTGTTTTTT
TRBJ1-5,.,TRBV20-1,few,CSASSGRSQPQHF,TGCAGTGCTAGTTCCGGCAGGTCTCAGCCCCAGCATTTT
TRBJ2-1,.,TRBV4-1,.,CASSHQDLISYNEQFF,TGCGCCAGCAGCCACCAGGACTTGATCTCCTACAATGAGCAGTTCTTC
TRBJ2-7,.,TRBV15,once,CATSRRDGSYEQYF,TGTGCCACCAGCAGGAGGGACGGATCCTACGAGCAGTACTTC
TRBJ1-4,.,TRBV7-8,.,CASSLVAAGLEEKLFF,TGTGCCAGCAGCTTAGTAGCGGCGGGTTTGGAGGAAAAACTGTTTTTT
TRBJ2-7,.,TRBV27,.,CASSFSLGGDEQYF,TGTGCCAGCAGTTTTAGTCTGGGGGGAGACGAGCAGTACTTC
TRBJ2-2,.,TRBV7-2,.,CASKSPTGPNTGELFF,TGTGCCAGCAAATCCCCGACGGGGCCCAACACCGGGGAGCTGTTTTTT